This T cell receptor (beta chain) was observed in a study of blood T cells in healthy people across ages. In regard to this clonotype: Its antigen is undetermined.

PCR was performed a second time for 7 to 11 cycles using a sample-barcoded 5' primer and a J-beta primer mix. A template-switch adaptor that had 12 random nucleotides put a tag on each cDNA molecule. TCRdb fed the 5' RACE reads into MiXCR, producing one record per CDR3 protein. The table records about 1 million distinct CDR3 sequences, roughly 45% of them present only once. Study results and caveats: The fall in TCR beta diversity per million T cells was roughly linear with age. PBMCs left unsorted prevented a conclusive naive versus antigen-experienced comparison.

Trimming took 3 bases from V and 7 from J, leaving 16 bases between them. CDR3 length: 14 amino acids. This TCR was recovered from a woman aged 55-69 years in good health. Sequenced sample: blood. The chain links TRBV12-3 or TRBV12-4 to TRBJ2-7; D gene uncertain. CDR3 in amino acids: CASSLSAAYNEQYF. In DNA form, the CDR3 reads TGTGCCAGCAGTTTGTCGGCAGCCTACAATGAGCAGTACTTC.